The 10 T cell receptor beta chains listed next were all sequenced from one sample in a study of technical replicates of blood from a few donors. Some clones are missing from TCRdb's copy, which holds only in-frame ones; the method was immunoSEQ multiplex PCR. The sample shows 55,000 to 80,000 clones, around 97% of them seen only once. What was sequenced was T cells isolated from PBMCs. The receptors stem from a human donor in good health.

This clone showed up just once. The chain joins TRBV23-1 to TRBJ1-2; no clear D. TRBV23-1 is an open reading frame, and its role is uncertain. V was cut by 0 bases and J by 4 bases, with 18 bases left in between. This CDR3 comprises 17 residues. CDR3 sequence: CASSQSLGGLTTYGYTF. CDR3 DNA: TGCGCCAGCAGTCAATCGCTTGGAGGTCTCACCACCTATGGCTACACCTTC.

The chain joins TRBV15 to TRBJ1-1, with unresolved D. With 3 bases removed from V and 6 bases from J, the gap between germline ends came to 14 bases. This CDR3 is 14 amino acids long. In germline, CDR1 is LNHNV, CDR2 YYDKDF (reference sequence). The CDR3 sequence is CATSRGGSEAEAFF. For the CDR3, the DNA is TGTGCCACCAGCAGGGGAGGGTCGGAGGCTGAAGCTTTCTTT.

The rearrangement uses TRBV6-5 and TRBJ1-5; 9 positions match TRBD1. The V gene's germline CDR1 is MNHEY and CDR2 SVGAGI. After removal of 5 bases from V and 8 bases from J, the junction contained 10 bases not matched to a gene. The CDR3 spans 15 residues. CDR3 sequence: CASSRTGGLAEPQHF. Here the CDR3 DNA reads TGTGCCAGCAGTCGTACAGGGGGCCTGGCTGAGCCCCAGCATTTT.

V gene TRBV7-9 combines with J gene TRBJ1-5, with TRBD1 as a possible D gene (6 bases). Germline CDR1 reads SEHNR; CDR2 reads FQNEAQ (reference sequence). The CDR3 has 13 residues. Trimming took 7 bases from V and 2 from J, leaving 9 bases between them. CDR3 nucleotide sequence: TGTGCCAGCACCTCAGGGGGCAATCAGCCCCAGCATTTT. Amino acid sequence: CASTSGGNQPQHF.

This chain joins TRBV6-5 and TRBJ2-1, with D perhaps matching TRBD2 (6 bases). The CDR3 consists of 11 residues. V was trimmed by 0 bases and J by 15 bases, leaving 9 bases between them. From germline, CDR1 is MNHEY and CDR2 SVGAGI. CDR3 in DNA: TGTGCCAGCAGTTACTCGGGACTGTGGTTCTTC. It translates to CASSYSGLWFF.

The rearrangement links TRBV5-1 to TRBJ2-2, with TRBD2 identical over 15 bases. In germline, CDR1 is SGHRS, CDR2 YFSETQ. The V and J ends lost 3 bases and 6 bases, in that order; junction bases with no gene match: 9. The CDR3 extends over 18 amino acids. CDR3 loop: CASSSRTSGGGNAGELFF. The CDR3 nucleotides are TGCGCCAGCAGCTCCAGGACTAGCGGGGGGGGAAACGCCGGGGAGCTGTTTTTT. The entire variable domain, with the rest obtained from reference TRBV5-1 and TRBJ2-2, is as follows: KAGVTQTPRYLIKTRGQQVTLSCSPISGHRSVSWYQQTPGQGLQFLFEYFSETQRNKGNFPGRFSGRQFSNSRSEMNVSTLELGDSALYLCASSSRTSGGGNAGELFFGEGSRLTVL.

V gene TRBV6-5 combines with J gene TRBJ2-3; D is possibly TRBD2 (6 bases). The CDR3 runs to 13 residues. From germline, CDR1 is MNHEY and CDR2 SVGAGI. Trimming removed 9 bases from V and 4 bases from J, with 14 bases in between. CDR3 sequence (DNA): TGTGCCAGTTCTCCGGGACTCTCAGATACGCAGTATTTT. Translation: CASSPGLSDTQYF.

This clone appeared a single time. The V and J genes are TRBV7-3 and TRBJ1-6; D call uncertain. Germline V gene lookup returns CDR1 SGHTA and CDR2 FQGTGA. The CDR3 has 15 residues. The V end was cut by 6 bases, the J end by 7 bases, with 16 bases between. CDR3 region: CASSPGSGRNSPLHF. CDR3 nucleotides: TGTGCCAGCAGTCCTGGTTCGGGTAGGAATTCACCCCTCCACTTT.

J is TRBJ2-4 and V is TRBV11-3; possibly TRBD1 for D (6 bases). CDR1 is SGHNT and CDR2 is YENEEA in the germline V gene. CDR3 size: 17 residues. Trimming left V 3 bases short and J 2 bases short, with 17 bases between. The CDR3 DNA reads TGTGCCAGCAGCTTTGGGGGCCGCGGTCTACCCAAAAACATTCAGTACTTC. Translation gives CASSFGGRGLPKNIQYF.

The genes are TRBV14 and TRBJ2-7; the D gene is possibly TRBD2 (6 bases). The V and J ends lost 1 base and 3 bases respectively, with 7 bases between them. This CDR3 is 13 amino acids long. Germline loops: CDR1 SGHDN, CDR2 FVKESK. The DNA of the CDR3 is TGTGCCAGCAGCCAAGGGAGGGTCTACGAGCAGTACTTC. Translating gives CASSQGRVYEQYF.